The source of this T cell receptor beta chain is a study of early stage breast cancer tumors. Study information: Samples were sequenced at around 10-fold average coverage. Study-level points and caveats: Compared with adjacent normal breast tissue, tumors showed roughly 2.4-fold greater T cell density and higher clonality. In about 85% of the 16 patients, blood comparison separated tumor from normal breast.

Germline loops: CDR1 SGHTA, CDR2 FQGTGA. The V end was cut by 4 bases, the J end by 3 bases, with 3 bases between. The CDR3 has 12 residues. Notes on this clone: The antigen is not known.

The data were produced by immunoSEQ multiplex PCR, yet TCRdb's version contains in-frame clones alone and is incomplete. The repertoire holds 25,000 to 30,000 clones, with 72% as singletons. The V call is TRBV7-3, the J call TRBJ2-2; the D is unclear. The sample comprised blood. This receptor was taken from a person aged 45 to 59 with breast cancer. The CDR3 DNA is TGTGCCAGCAGCTCAGACACCGGGGAGCTGTTTTTT. Translation: CASSSDTGELFF.